This T cell receptor (beta chain) was profiled in a study of CD8 T cells in ankylosing spondylitis. Overall study results and limits: A motif of roughly eight highly homologous TCR beta variants was seen as apparently characteristic of ankylosing spondylitis blood. Clones linked to disease, bearing a CD8+ phenotype, were relatively rare in peripheral blood.

From germline, CDR1 is SGHRS and CDR2 YFSETQ. J gave up 4 bases and V 3 bases, and 6 bases lay outside the gene matches. The CDR3 covers 15 residues. This clonotype was seen only a few times. No antigen is known for it. Quantitative 5'-RACE was performed with molecular barcodes, and it yielded the TCR beta libraries. In TCRdb, the 5' RACE reads were re-called with MiXCR into one record per CDR3 protein. Of 190,000 or so distinct CDR3 sequences listed, around 13% are singletons. Sequencing was done on a sample of blood, either unsorted or a sorted T cell fraction (not recorded which). This TCR was recovered from a male donor with ankylosing spondylitis or in good health (not recorded which). The chain couples TRBV5-1 to TRBJ1-1; 10 nucleotides line up with TRBD1. CDR3 loop: CASSWGQGRSTEAFF. CDR3 in DNA: TGCGCCAGCAGCTGGGGACAGGGGAGGAGCACTGAAGCTTTCTTT.